The entry below describes one TCR beta chain. This CDR3 spans 13 amino acids. Germline-derived CDR1 and CDR2 are KGHSH and LQKENI. The V and J ends lost 3 bases and 1 base respectively, with 4 bases between them. This entry belongs to a study of blood T cell repertoires in COVID-19. Original methodology: By means of reference gene primer amplification, nucleated cell counts were estimated. TCRdb keeps only in-frame clones here, not all; method: immunoSEQ multiplex PCR. The V and J calls and clone size are taken from that table; D and trimming were inferred from the DNA. The sample includes about 32,000 clones, over 90% of them seen just once.

The origin of this receptor is a male donor with active COVID-19. The sample comprised peripheral blood. The V call is TRBV18, the J call TRBJ1-5; D is ambiguous. As DNA, the CDR3 is TGTGCCAGCTCACCGGGCAGCAATCAGCCCCAGCATTTT. As protein: CASSPGSNQPQHF.